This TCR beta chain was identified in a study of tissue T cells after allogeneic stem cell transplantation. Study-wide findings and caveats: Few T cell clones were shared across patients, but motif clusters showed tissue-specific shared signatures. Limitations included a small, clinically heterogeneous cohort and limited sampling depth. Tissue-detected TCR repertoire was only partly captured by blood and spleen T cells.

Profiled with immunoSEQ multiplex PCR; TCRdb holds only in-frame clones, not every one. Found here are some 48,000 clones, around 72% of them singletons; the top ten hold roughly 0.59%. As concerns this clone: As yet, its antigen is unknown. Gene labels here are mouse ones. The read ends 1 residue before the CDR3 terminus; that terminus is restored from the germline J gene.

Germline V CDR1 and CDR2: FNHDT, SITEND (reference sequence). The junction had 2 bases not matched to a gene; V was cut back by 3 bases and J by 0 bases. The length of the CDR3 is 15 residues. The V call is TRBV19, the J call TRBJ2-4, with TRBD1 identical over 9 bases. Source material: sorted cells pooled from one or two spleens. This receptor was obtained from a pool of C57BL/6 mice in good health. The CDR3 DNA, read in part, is TGTGCCAGCAGTACTGGACAGGGGAGTCAAAACACCTTGTAC. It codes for CASSTGQGSQNTLY. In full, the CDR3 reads CASSTGQGSQNTLYF.